These T cell receptor beta chains were read from a single sample in a study of shared T cell receptors in the human thymus. Assay: immunoSEQ multiplex PCR; the TCRdb copy retains only in-frame clones and omits some. The sample has hundreds of thousands of clones, approximately 89% seen once. The same sample was also studied in work on human thymus T cells.

The sequenced sample consisted of thymocytes. The receptors derive from a boy under three years old with a congenital heart defect. Both conserved end residues are part of each CDR3. Expanded clones are given a class, and other clones once, few, many or no size at all.

size: few
V: TRBV4-2
CDR3: CASSQCPGDEKLFF

size: .
V: TRBV6-1
CDR3: CASSEGGVSAKNIQYF

size: .
V: TRBV29-1
CDR3: CSVEDETGGQPQHF

size: .
V: TRBV27
CDR3: CASTTGGKNEKLFF

size: .
V: TRBV18
CDR3: CASSPPEGPNTEAFF

size: .
V: TRBV9
CDR3: CASSVGGTGADTQYF

size: .
V: TRBV14
CDR3: CASSQGHRSQGFGNTIYF

size: .
V: TRBV12-5
CDR3: CASGLSPGTGVTETQYF

size: .
V: TRBV12-5
CDR3: CASRDRYNEQYF

size: .
V: TRBV5-4
CDR3: CASSWKRGVYNEQFF

size: once
V: TRBV5-6
CDR3: CASSPRGSGNTIYF

size: .
V: TRBV27
CDR3: CASRLPGQGNTEAFF

size: .
V: TRBV27
CDR3: CASSLMGPSGDAQETQYF

size: .
V: TRBV29-1
CDR3: CSVESRRGNEQFF

size: .
V: TRBV5-4
CDR3: CASSLIPAGDEQYF

size: .
V: TRBV10-2
CDR3: CASSPRDRGRAGAYEQYF

size: .
V: TRBV6-5
CDR3: CASSYVGDQNIQYF

size: .
V: TRBV5-8
CDR3: CASSLVKGREKLFF

size: .
V: TRBV27
CDR3: CASSVRVGNIQYF

size: .
V: TRBV6-1
CDR3: CASSDGQVYYGYTF

size: .
V: TRBV7-2
CDR3: CASSFPAQGEEGYTF

size: .
V: TRBV28
CDR3: CASSLGLPGGSYEQYF

size: .
V: TRBV28
CDR3: CASSGILGQVNTEAFF

size: .
V: TRBV4-3
CDR3: CASSQVLRDRYNEQFF

size: .
V: TRBV4-3
CDR3: CASSQALSGTSYNEQFF

size: .
V: TRBV5-1
CDR3: CASSLSPVGGNQPQHF

size: .
V: TRBV5-4
CDR3: CASSLGPSGGTVRGGELFF

size: .
V: TRBV5-4
CDR3: CASSLRSGGNYGYTF

size: .
V: TRBV4-1
CDR3: CASSPRRGGREQPQHF